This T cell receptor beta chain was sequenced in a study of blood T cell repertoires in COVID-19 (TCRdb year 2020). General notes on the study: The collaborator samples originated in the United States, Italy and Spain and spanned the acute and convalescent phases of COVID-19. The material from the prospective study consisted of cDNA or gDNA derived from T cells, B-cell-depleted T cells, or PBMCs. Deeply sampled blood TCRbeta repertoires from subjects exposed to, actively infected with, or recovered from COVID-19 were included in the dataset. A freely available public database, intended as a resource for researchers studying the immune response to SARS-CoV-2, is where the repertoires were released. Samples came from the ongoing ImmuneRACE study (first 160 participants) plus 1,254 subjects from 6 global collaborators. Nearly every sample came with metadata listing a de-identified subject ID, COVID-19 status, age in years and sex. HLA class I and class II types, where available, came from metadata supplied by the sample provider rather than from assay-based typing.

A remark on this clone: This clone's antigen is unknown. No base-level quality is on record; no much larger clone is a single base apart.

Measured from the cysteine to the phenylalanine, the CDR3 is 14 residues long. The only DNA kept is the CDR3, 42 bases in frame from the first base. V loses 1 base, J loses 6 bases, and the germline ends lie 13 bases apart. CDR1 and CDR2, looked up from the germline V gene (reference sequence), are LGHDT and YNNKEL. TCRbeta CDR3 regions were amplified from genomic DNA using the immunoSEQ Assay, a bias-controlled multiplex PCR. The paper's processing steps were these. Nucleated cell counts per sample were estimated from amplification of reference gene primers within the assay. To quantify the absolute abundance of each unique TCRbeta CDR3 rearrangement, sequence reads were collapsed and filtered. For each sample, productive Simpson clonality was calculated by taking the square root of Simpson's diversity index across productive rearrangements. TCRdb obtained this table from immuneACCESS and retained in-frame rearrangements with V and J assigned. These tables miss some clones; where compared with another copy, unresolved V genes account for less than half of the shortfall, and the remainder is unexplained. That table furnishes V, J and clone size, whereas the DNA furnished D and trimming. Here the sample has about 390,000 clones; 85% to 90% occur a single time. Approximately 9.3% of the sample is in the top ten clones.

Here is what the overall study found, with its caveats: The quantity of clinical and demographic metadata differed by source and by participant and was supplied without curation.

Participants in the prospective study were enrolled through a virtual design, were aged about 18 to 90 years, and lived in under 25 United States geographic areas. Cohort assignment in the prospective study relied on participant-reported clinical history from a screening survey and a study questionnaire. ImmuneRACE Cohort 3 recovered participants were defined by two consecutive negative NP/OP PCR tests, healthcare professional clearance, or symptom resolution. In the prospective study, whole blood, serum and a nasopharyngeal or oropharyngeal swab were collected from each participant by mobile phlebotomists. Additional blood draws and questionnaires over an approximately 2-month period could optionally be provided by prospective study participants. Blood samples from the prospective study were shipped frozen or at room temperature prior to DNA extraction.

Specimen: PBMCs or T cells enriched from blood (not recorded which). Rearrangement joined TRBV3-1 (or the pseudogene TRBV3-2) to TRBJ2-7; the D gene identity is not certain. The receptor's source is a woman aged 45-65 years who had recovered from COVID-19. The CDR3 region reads CASSQGRSLSEQYF. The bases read TGTGCCAGCAGCCAAGGTCGAAGTTTGAGCGAGCAGTACTTC.